These 15 T cell receptor beta chains were sequenced from one sample in a study of cytomegalovirus exposure and HLA in healthy donors. 13 Jbeta primers and 60 Vbeta primers were used for the PCR. TCRdb's copy holds only in-frame clones and misses some; the assay was immunoSEQ multiplex PCR. The sample includes around 230,000 clones, about three quarters of them seen just once. Sequencing was performed on PBMCs. The receptors come from a boy between 10 and 17 years old in good health and CMV-seronegative.

The chain combines TRBV7-2 with TRBJ1-2; D is uncertain. Germline CDR1 reads SGHTA; CDR2 reads FQGNSA. Trimming took off 5 bases at V and 2 bases at J, with 9 bases between the two ends. This CDR3 contains 13 residues. For the CDR3, the DNA is TGTGCCAGCAGCATGACAAGCAACTATGGCTACACCTTC. Protein sequence: CASSMTSNYGYTF.

J is TRBJ2-7 and V is TRBV30; D perhaps matches TRBD2 (5 bases). V was cut by 1 base and J by 2 bases, with 9 bases left in between. From germline, CDR1 is GTSNPN and CDR2 SVGIG (reference sequence). The length of the CDR3 is 13 residues. CDR3 nucleotides: TGTGCCTGGAGTGCGGGAAACCCCTACGAGCAGTACTTC. It is translated as CAWSAGNPYEQYF.

The genes are TRBV10-3 and TRBJ2-7; TRBD1 matches at 9 bases. Germline V gene data show CDR1 as ENHRY and CDR2 as SYGVKD. The trim removed 0 bases at V and 3 bases at J, leaving 3 bases unmatched. This CDR3 region has 15 residues. The CDR3 region is CAISESGTGLYEQYF. CDR3 in DNA: TGTGCCATCAGTGAGTCAGGGACAGGGCTCTACGAGCAGTACTTC.

The chain couples TRBV5-1 to TRBJ2-7; 9 bases are shared with TRBD1. The CDR3 runs 14 residues. The V segment lost 6 bases and the J segment 5 bases; nucleotides outside the gene matches: 9. Germline V gene data show CDR1 as SGHRS and CDR2 as YFSETQ. DNA for the CDR3: TGCGCCAGCACCCTGAGCAGGACAGGGGACGAGCAGTACTTC. Translated: CASTLSRTGDEQYF.

This chain joins TRBV5-1 and TRBJ1-1; D uncertain. Germline V gene sequence: CDR1 SGHRS, CDR2 YFSETQ. Trimming took off 0 bases at V and 0 bases at J, with 12 bases between the two ends. This CDR3 spans 16 amino acids. CDR3 sequence reads: CASSLAGFTLNTEAFF. As DNA, the CDR3 is TGCGCCAGCAGCTTGGCGGGATTTACCTTGAACACTGAAGCTTTCTTT. The variable domain in full, completed from reference TRBV5-1 and TRBJ1-1, reads KAGVTQTPRYLIKTRGQQVTLSCSPISGHRSVSWYQQTPGQGLQFLFEYFSETQRNKGNFPGRFSGRQFSNSRSEMNVSTLELGDSALYLCASSLAGFTLNTEAFFGQGTRLTVV.

The chain couples TRBV11-3 to TRBJ1-4, with 10 bases matching TRBD1. This CDR3 has 15 amino acids. Losses at the gene ends were 5 bases for V and 5 bases for J; bases not matched to a gene: 5. Germline V gene sequence: CDR1 SGHNT, CDR2 YENEEA. The CDR3 loop reads CASSTRQGANEKLFF. The CDR3 region has the DNA TGTGCCAGCAGCACCCGACAGGGGGCGAATGAAAAACTGTTTTTT.

The gene calls are TRBV6-1 and TRBJ2-7; tentative D call: TRBD2 (6 bases). Germline CDR1 reads MNHNS; CDR2 reads SASEGT. Trimming left V 6 bases short and J 6 bases short, with 12 bases between. This CDR3 region has 12 residues. CDR3 sequence (DNA): TGTGCCAGCAGGCCCGGGAGTGCCGAGCAGTACTTC. Translation gives CASRPGSAEQYF.

This chain uses TRBV6-1 with TRBJ1-2; D is undetermined. V dropped 7 bases and J dropped 3 bases, with 15 bases sitting between them. Per the germline V gene, CDR1 is MNHNS and CDR2 is SASEGT. CDR3 length equals 14 residues. CDR3 in amino acids: CASMSRFRDYGYTF. CDR3 in DNA: TGTGCCAGCATGTCTAGGTTCCGGGACTATGGCTACACCTTC.

V gene TRBV14 combines with J gene TRBJ1-1, with D unclear. V was clipped by 4 bases and J by 7 bases, with 16 bases between them. CDR1 and CDR2 (germline): SGHDN, FVKESK. The length of the CDR3 is 14 residues. The CDR3: CASSPLLPGFEAFF. In nucleotides, the CDR3 is TGTGCCAGCAGCCCACTTTTACCGGGGTTTGAAGCTTTCTTT.

This chain uses TRBV5-4 with TRBJ1-2, with 7 bases aligning to TRBD1. The CDR3 loop spans 18 amino acids. Germline-derived CDR1 and CDR2 are SGHNT and YYREEE (reference sequence). J was trimmed by 4 bases and V by 0 bases; bases with no gene match: 15. CDR3 protein: CASSLEPRARGQVYGYTF. For the CDR3, the DNA is TGTGCCAGCAGCTTGGAACCCCGGGCGAGGGGGCAGGTCTATGGCTACACCTTC.

A remark on this clone: An end of the junction differs from the germline gene, which may be a read error. The rearrangement joins TRBV6-1 to TRBJ1-1; TRBD1 agrees at 7 bases. The CDR3 has 15 residues. From germline, CDR1 is MNHNS and CDR2 SASEGT. The DNA for the CDR3 is TGTGCCAGCAGTCAAGCGACAGGGACGAACACTGAAGCTTTCTTT. Translation gives CASSQATGTNTEAFF.

This clone was seen just once. The V and J genes are TRBV4-2 and TRBJ2-3; 7 bases are a match to TRBD1. The CDR3 spans 15 residues. Germline V gives CDR1 LGHNA, CDR2 YNFKEQ. The V gene end was trimmed by 0 bases and the J gene end by 4 bases; junction bases not matched to a gene: 4. The CDR3: CASSQDRGGPDTQYF. CDR3 in DNA: TGTGCCAGCAGCCAAGATCGAGGGGGCCCAGATACGCAGTATTTT.

The CDR3 DNA sequence: TGCGCCAGCAGCCAAGAAAATACAGCGAACACTGAAGCTTTCTTT. Protein sequence: CASSQENTANTEAFF. The chain carries TRBV4-1 and TRBJ1-1; unclear D gene. Germline-derived CDR1 and CDR2 are MGHRA and YSYEKL. Between the trimmed V and J ends, which lost 0 bases and 1 base, there was a span of 9 bases. CDR3 length: 15 residues.

The chain uses TRBV2 and TRBJ1-2; 7 bases map to TRBD1. The CDR3 covers 16 residues. After removal of 6 bases from V and 7 bases from J, the junction contained 17 bases not matched to a gene. Germline lookup yields CDR1 SNHLY and CDR2 FYNNEI. As DNA, the CDR3 is TGTGCCAGCAGCCCATCAGGGACAGTCGCGGTCCGTGGCTACACCTTC. Translation: CASSPSGTVAVRGYTF.

The chain couples TRBV10-1 to TRBJ2-1; the match to TRBD1 covers 10 bases. The CDR3 has 14 residues. Germline V gives CDR1 WNHNN, CDR2 SYGVQD (reference sequence). V dropped 6 bases and J dropped 7; count of bases not matched to a gene: 6. CDR3 loop: CASSGTGAVNEQFF. The CDR3 DNA sequence: TGCGCCAGCAGCGGGACAGGGGCTGTTAATGAGCAGTTCTTC.